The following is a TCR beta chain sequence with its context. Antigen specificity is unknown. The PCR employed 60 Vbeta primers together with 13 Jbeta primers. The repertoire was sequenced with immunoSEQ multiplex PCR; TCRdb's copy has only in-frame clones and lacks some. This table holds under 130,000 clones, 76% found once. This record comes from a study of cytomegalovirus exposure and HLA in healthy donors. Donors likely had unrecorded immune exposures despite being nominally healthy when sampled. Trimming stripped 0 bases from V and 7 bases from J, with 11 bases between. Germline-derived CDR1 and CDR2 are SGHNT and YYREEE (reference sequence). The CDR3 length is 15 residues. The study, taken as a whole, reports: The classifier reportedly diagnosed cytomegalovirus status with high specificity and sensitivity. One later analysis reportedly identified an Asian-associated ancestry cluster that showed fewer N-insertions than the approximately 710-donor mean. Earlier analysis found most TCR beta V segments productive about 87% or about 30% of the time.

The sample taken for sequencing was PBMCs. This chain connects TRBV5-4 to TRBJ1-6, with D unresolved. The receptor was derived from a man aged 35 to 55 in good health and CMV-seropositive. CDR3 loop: CASSLGADSNSPLHF. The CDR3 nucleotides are TGTGCCAGCAGCTTGGGGGCAGATTCAAATTCACCCCTCCACTTT.